The rows below give T cell receptor beta chains drawn from one sample of a study of control samples from healthy donors and cancer patients. Assay: immunoSEQ multiplex PCR; the TCRdb copy retains only in-frame clones and omits some. The sample has approximately 52,000 clones, roughly 90% seen once. The sequencing input was PBMCs. All receptors come from a man between 60 and 75 years old with head and neck cancer. Both conserved end residues are part of each CDR3. Fields, in order: V gene, clone size, D gene, J gene, CDR3 DNA, CDR3 protein. D genes are given only for firm matches. Only some rows state a clone size, as once, few, many or a class for expanded clones.

TRBV7-9	.	.	TRBJ2-2	TGTGCCAGCAGCCCGGGACTGAACACCGGGGAGCTGTTTTTT	CASSPGLNTGELFF
TRBV7-8	few	TRBD2	TRBJ2-1	TGTGCCAGCAGCTTAGGGACTAGCGGATACAATGAGCAGTTCTTC	CASSLGTSGYNEQFF
TRBV28	.	.	TRBJ2-1	TGTGCCAGCAGTTTCCTCCCCCCCAATGAGCAGTTCTTC	CASSFLPPNEQFF
TRBV11-2	.	TRBD1	TRBJ2-5	TGTGCCAGCAGCGAGCAGGGACAGGTTATGAAGACCCAGTACTTC	CASSEQGQVMKTQYF
TRBV18	few	TRBD1	TRBJ1-3	TGTGCCAGCTCCGGACAGGGGAATGGAAACACCATATATTTT	CASSGQGNGNTIYF
TRBV6-2/TRBV6-3	.	.	TRBJ2-7	TGTGCCAGCAGTTCTGAATCCTACGAGCAGTACTTC	CASSSESYEQYF
TRBV5-1	.	.	TRBJ2-3	TGCGCCAGCAGACTTGGACAGGGAGGGGCAGATACGCAGTATTTT	CASRLGQGGADTQYF
TRBV5-1	.	TRBD1	TRBJ2-3	TGCGCCAGCAGCTTCAGACAGGGGATGGATACGCAGTATTTT	CASSFRQGMDTQYF
TRBV28	.	.	TRBJ2-1	TGTGCCAGCAGTTTGGTGCGACAGAAGTTCTTC	CASSLVRQKFF
TRBV6-5	.	.	TRBJ1-1	TGTGCCAGCACTCCCCGGAGGCAGGCGGGTCCTGAAGCTTTCTTT	CASTPRRQAGPEAFF
TRBV18	few	TRBD1	TRBJ2-7	TGTGCCAGCTCACCAGGGAGACAGGGGGCGAGTTATGAGCAGTACTTC	CASSPGRQGASYEQYF
TRBV5-1	.	.	TRBJ2-7	TGCGCCAGCAGCTTAGGGCGGGTAACCTACGAGCAGTACTTC	CASSLGRVTYEQYF
TRBV5-4	.	.	TRBJ2-3	TGTGCCAGCAGCAAGATGGGTGCACCTACAGATACGCAGTATTTT	CASSKMGAPTDTQYF
TRBV20-1	.	.	TRBJ1-1	TGCAGTGCTAGAGGCGCTGAAGCTTTCTTT	CSARGAEAFF
TRBV7-9	.	.	TRBJ1-3	TGTGCCAGCAGCTTAAGCGCGTCTGGAAACACCATATATTTT	CASSLSASGNTIYF
TRBV7-8	.	TRBD2	TRBJ2-1	TGTGCCAGCAGCTTAGAGGTTAGAAGGACTAGCGGGACAAGGAGGTACAATGAGCAGTTCTTC	CASSLEVRRTSGTRRYNEQFF
TRBV18	.	TRBD2	TRBJ2-1	TGTGCCAGCTCACCACGAAGGACTAGCGGGGGGGCTATCAATGAGCAGTTCTTC	CASSPRRTSGGAINEQFF
TRBV5-1	.	.	TRBJ2-1	TGCGCCAGCAGCTTGGTTCGGGGGGCTCGCGGGGTCAATGAGCAGTTCTTC	CASSLVRGARGVNEQFF
TRBV4-1	.	TRBD1	TRBJ2-7	TGCGCCAGCAGCCAGTTGGTTTTTACCCGCAGGGGGCGCTACGAGCAGTACTTC	CASSQLVFTRRGRYEQYF
TRBV19	few	TRBD1	TRBJ2-7	TGTGCCAGTAGTATGGGCGGGACAGGGCACTCCTACGAGCAGTACTTC	CASSMGGTGHSYEQYF
TRBV18	.	.	TRBJ1-1	TGTGCCAGCTCACCGAGGGAGAACACTGAAGCTTTCTTT	CASSPRENTEAFF
TRBV6-2/TRBV6-3	.	TRBD1	TRBJ2-5	TGTGCCAGCAGTTACCCTACGACAGGGCAAGAGACCCAGTACTTC	CASSYPTTGQETQYF
TRBV19	.	.	TRBJ2-5	TGTGCCAGTAGTACTCTCCTAGCGCGCCAAGAGACCCAGTACTTC	CASSTLLARQETQYF
TRBV11-2	.	TRBD2	TRBJ2-3	TGTGCCAGCAGCTTAGGGTTGCGGGGGGGTAGCACAGATACGCAGTATTTT	CASSLGLRGGSTDTQYF
TRBV2	.	.	TRBJ1-2	TGTGCCAGCAGTGAAAGGCGATATGGCTACACCTTC	CASSERRYGYTF
TRBV7-3	few	.	TRBJ2-7	TGTGCCAGCAGCTTAGAGTATACAGGCGAGCAGTACTTC	CASSLEYTGEQYF
TRBV25-1	.	.	TRBJ1-1	TGTGCCAGCAGACGGTCGGGGGGGGGCACTGAAGCTTTCTTT	CASRRSGGGTEAFF